This T cell receptor beta chain stems from a study of blood T cells in healthy people across ages. Overall study findings and caveats: Getting older went along with TCR beta diversity per million T cells dropping roughly linearly. Versus aged donors, long-lived donors had higher diversity and more naive CD4+ cells. PBMCs went unsorted, and a conclusive naive versus antigen-experienced comparison was therefore prevented.

The draw of peripheral blood yielded about 9.4 milliliters from each donor. Looked up from germline, CDR1 is DFQATT and CDR2 is SNEGSKA (reference sequence). This CDR3 comprises 13 residues. There are a few counts of this clonotype. The antigen is not known. A much larger clonotype is one base distant, so this may be a read error. With a J-beta primer mix and a sample-barcoded 5' primer, a second PCR ran roughly 6 to 11 cycles. In TCRdb, the 5' RACE reads were re-called with MiXCR into one record per CDR3 protein. The sample lists 700,000 or so distinct CDR3 sequences, 20% to 25% occurring once. V usage is TRBV20-1 and J usage is TRBJ2-7; 9 positions agree with TRBD1. This clonotype was obtained from a man between 65 and 79 years old in good health. Sequencing input: blood. CDR3 protein: CSAHRTGDNEQHF. Here the CDR3 DNA reads TGCAGTGCTCACCGGACAGGGGACAACGAGCAGCACTTC.